One T cell receptor (beta chain) is described in this entry. Clones were read by immunoSEQ multiplex PCR, and TCRdb kept only the in-frame ones, dropping some. Of about 170,000 clones in the sample, around 83% were seen once. The sample comes from a study of blood T cell repertoires in COVID-19. Study context: Italy, Spain and the United States were the sources of the convalescent and acute COVID-19 samples.

There are 16 residues in the CDR3. Germline V CDR1 and CDR2: SEHNR, FQNEAQ (reference sequence). The trim removed 5 bases at V and 5 bases at J, leaving 9 bases unmatched. This TCR derives from a woman in her 70s who had recovered from COVID-19. This chain joins TRBV7-9 and TRBJ1-6, with 7 bases fitting TRBD1. The specimen sequenced was peripheral blood. This CDR3 is CASSPGLGQNNSPLHF. The CDR3 DNA is TGTGCCAGCAGCCCCGGATTGGGACAGAATAATTCACCCCTCCACTTT.